Listed here are 21 T cell receptor beta chains from one sample, sequenced in a study of shared clonotypes between healthy human individuals. This table comes from immunoSEQ multiplex PCR, and its TCRdb copy is limited to in-frame clones, with some not included. The data contain around 510,000 clones, 95% to 97% of them singletons. Sequencing input: naive CD4+ T cells sorted from blood. The sample's subset: CD45RA+ positively selected. These receptors all come from a woman aged 30 to 39 in good health.

The rearrangement links TRBV2 to TRBJ2-1, with 11 nucleotides matching TRBD2. CDR1 is SNHLY, CDR2 FYNNEI, per germline. The CDR3 sequence is 13 residues long. V gave up 11 bases and J gave up 7 bases; unmatched junction bases: 7. The CDR3 bases are TGTGCCCGTAGCGGGAGGGCAGAAAATGAGCAGTTCTTC. Amino acid sequence: CARSGRAENEQFF.

The gene calls are TRBV28 and TRBJ2-5; D is perhaps TRBD1 (6 bases). The end of the DNA fits TRBJ2-7 better, so the J call may be wrong. Per the germline V gene, CDR1 is MDHEN and CDR2 is SYDVKM. CDR3 length: 13 residues. CDR3 in amino acids: CASHQGRFHEQYF. CDR3 nucleotide sequence: TGTGCCAGCCACCAGGGGCGCTTCCACGAGCAGTACTTC.

V gene TRBV7-2 combines with J gene TRBJ2-4; possible D gene TRBD2, 5 bases. CDR3 length: 17 amino acids. CDR1 and CDR2 from the germline V gene are SGHTA and FQGNSA. Trimming took 3 bases from V and 0 from J, leaving 15 bases between them. In DNA, the CDR3 is TGTGCCAGCAGCTTGAGCTTCGGCGGGTTAGCCAAAAACATTCAGTACTTC. Translating gives CASSLSFGGLAKNIQYF.

This clone appeared a few times. V gene TRBV7-2 combines with J gene TRBJ1-5, with D unclear. V dropped 1 base and J dropped 6 bases, with 7 bases sitting between them. Germline V gives CDR1 SGHTA, CDR2 FQGNSA. The CDR3 is made up of 13 amino acids. The CDR3 spells CASSLGLSQPQHF. CDR3 bases: TGTGCCAGCAGCTTAGGGTTGAGTCAGCCCCAGCATTTT.

V gene TRBV4-1 combines with J gene TRBJ2-2; 11 bases are a match to TRBD1. The germline CDR1 and CDR2 sequences are MGHRA and YSYEKL. V gave up 0 bases and J gave up 6 bases; unmatched junction bases: 12. This CDR3 has 19 amino acids. Here the CDR3 DNA reads TGCGCCAGCAGCCAAGAGCGGGGAAAGGGACAGGGGGTACCCGGGGAGCTGTTTTTT. Translation gives CASSQERGKGQGVPGELFF.

The genes are TRBV28 and TRBJ2-1; D ambiguous. The germline gives CDR1 MDHEN, CDR2 SYDVKM. The V end lost 6 bases, the J end lost 4 bases, and 7 bases lay between the germline ends. The CDR3 consists of 12 residues. The CDR3 sequence is CASRGYYNEQFF. The CDR3 DNA reads as TGTGCCAGCAGGGGATATTACAATGAGCAGTTCTTC.

This sequence joins TRBV5-1 and TRBJ2-1; tentatively, D is TRBD1 (6 bases). This CDR3 spans 16 amino acids. The V gene lost 2 bases and the J gene lost 7 bases, with 19 bases spanning the gap. CDR1 is SGHRS and CDR2 is YFSETQ in the germline V gene. For the CDR3, the DNA is TGCGCCAGCAGCTTCAACAGGGCCGCCCGCACGAATGAGCAGTTCTTC. This codes for CASSFNRAARTNEQFF.

The gene calls are TRBV28 and TRBJ2-3; D possibly uses TRBD1 or TRBD2 (5 bases each). Trimming pared 6 bases from V and 2 bases from J, leaving 15 bases between. Germline-derived CDR1 and CDR2 are MDHEN and SYDVKM. This CDR3 contains 15 residues. The CDR3 DNA reads as TGTGCCAGCAGCCACTACGGGGCATCCACAGATACGCAGTATTTT. Its translation: CASSHYGASTDTQYF.

This chain uses TRBV5-4 with TRBJ2-7; 13 nucleotides line up with TRBD2. V dropped 0 bases and J dropped 6; count of bases not matched to a gene: 6. The CDR3 is 16 residues long. Germline V gene sequence: CDR1 SGHNT, CDR2 YYREEE (reference sequence). This CDR3 reads CASSLGGLAGVTEQYF. The CDR3 nucleotides are TGTGCCAGCAGCTTGGGCGGACTAGCGGGAGTCACCGAGCAGTACTTC.

The V gene is TRBV13, the J gene TRBJ2-7; 10 bases line up with TRBD1. V was pared by 4 bases and J by 7 bases, with 4 bases of the junction left unmatched. Germline V lookup: CDR1 PRHDT, CDR2 FYEKMQ (reference sequence). CDR3 size: 13 residues. The CDR3 bases are TGTGCCAGCAGCTGGGACAGGGGAGTTGAGCAGTACTTC. This codes for CASSWDRGVEQYF.

The chain is built from TRBV5-1 and TRBJ1-1; the D gene is possibly TRBD1 (5 bases). Germline V gene lookup returns CDR1 SGHRS and CDR2 YFSETQ. The V gene lost 0 bases and the J gene lost 3 bases, with 12 bases spanning the gap. The CDR3 extends over 15 amino acids. The CDR3 DNA is TGCGCCAGCAGCTTGGTTTCGCAGGGATACACTGAAGCTTTCTTT. Amino acids: CASSLVSQGYTEAFF.

This clone has only a few counts. CDR3: CASSNQGDQPQHF. CDR3 coding DNA: TGTGCCAGCAGCAATCAGGGGGATCAGCCCCAGCATTTT. The V call is TRBV11-2, the J call TRBJ1-5; 7 positions match TRBD1. The length of the CDR3 is 13 residues. J was trimmed by 5 bases and V by 5 bases; bases with no gene match: 3. CDR1 SGHAT and CDR2 FQNNGV come from the germline V gene.

The rearrangement joins TRBV25-1 to TRBJ1-1; no firm D call. Germline values: CDR1 MGHDK, CDR2 SYGVNS. Trimming stripped 3 bases from V and 0 bases from J, with 8 bases between. The length of the CDR3 is 14 residues. CDR3 region: CASSDSGVNTEAFF. Written as DNA, the CDR3 is TGTGCCAGCAGTGATTCCGGGGTGAACACTGAAGCTTTCTTT.

The rearrangement joins TRBV19 to TRBJ2-7; 7 positions agree with TRBD1. J lost 2 bases, V lost 6 bases, and 13 bases had no gene match. The CDR3 is 16 residues long. The germline gives CDR1 LNHDA, CDR2 SQIVND (reference sequence). CDR3 sequence: CASSPDRDSRAYEQYF. For the CDR3, the DNA is TGTGCCAGTAGCCCCGACCGGGACAGTAGGGCCTACGAGCAGTACTTC. Full variable domain (missing parts from reference TRBV19 and TRBJ2-7): DGGITQSPKYLFRKEGQNVTLSCEQNLNHDAMYWYRQDPGQGLRLIYYSQIVNDFQKGDIAEGYSVSREKKESFPLTVTSAQKNPTAFYLCASSPDRDSRAYEQYFGPGTRLTVT.

The chain joins TRBV28 to TRBJ1-2; no clear D gene. The CDR3 sequence is 14 residues long. Between the trimmed V and J ends, which lost 1 base and 5 bases, there was a span of 11 bases. CDR1 is MDHEN and CDR2 is SYDVKM in the germline V gene. CDR3 amino acids: CASSLLATAYGYTF. CDR3 sequence (DNA): TGTGCCAGCAGTTTATTAGCTACGGCGTATGGCTACACCTTC.

The chain recombines TRBV18 with TRBJ2-1; TRBD2 matches 10 bases. V shed 3 bases, J shed 7 bases, and the junction held 12 bases outside the gene matches. Germline CDR1 KGHSH, CDR2 LQKENI. The CDR3 loop spans 17 amino acids. Here the CDR3 DNA reads TGTGCCAGCTCACCCCCCCGCGGGAGCGGGAGGGGAAATGAGCAGTTCTTC. It yields the protein CASSPPRGSGRGNEQFF. The variable domain in full, completed from reference TRBV18 and TRBJ2-1, reads NAGVMQNPRHLVRRRGQEARLRCSPMKGHSHVYWYRQLPEEGLKFMVYLQKENIIDESGMPKERFSAEFPKEGPSILRIQQVVRGDSAAYFCASSPPRGSGRGNEQFFGPGTRLTVL.

V gene TRBV5-1 combines with J gene TRBJ1-1, with D perhaps matching TRBD1 (5 bases). Trimming stripped 4 bases from V and 1 base from J, with 14 bases between. The CDR3 has 15 amino acids. The germline gives CDR1 SGHRS, CDR2 YFSETQ. The CDR3 nucleotides are TGCGCCAGCAGCCAGCTCGGGGCAGGGAACACTGAAGCTTTCTTT. It yields the protein CASSQLGAGNTEAFF.

The chain couples TRBV5-3 to TRBJ1-3; D may be TRBD1 (5 bases). TRBV5-3 belongs to the ORF category, with a function that is uncertain. V lost 0 bases and J 0 bases, leaving 13 bases between the germline ends. The CDR3 contains 17 residues. CDR3 loop: CARSLGAGRRSGNTIYF. The CDR3 nucleotides read TGTGCCAGAAGCTTGGGGGCGGGACGACGCTCTGGAAACACCATATATTTT.

The chain recombines TRBV4-1 with TRBJ1-4; D is unclear. Germline V gene sequence: CDR1 MGHRA, CDR2 YSYEKL. Trimming cost V 4 bases and J 6 bases, with 12 bases left between them. The CDR3 is 14 amino acids. CDR3: CASSPWLVDEKLFF. The CDR3 coding sequence is TGCGCCAGCAGCCCATGGTTGGTGGATGAAAAACTGTTTTTT.

This rearrangement joins TRBV5-1 to TRBJ1-2, with 7 bases identical to TRBD1. The germline CDR1 and CDR2 sequences are SGHRS and YFSETQ. The V and J ends lost 2 bases and 10 bases, in that order; junction bases with no gene match: 8. This CDR3 is 13 amino acids long. In DNA, the CDR3 is TGCGCCAGCAGCTTAGCTCAGGGGGATTCCTACACCTTC. As protein: CASSLAQGDSYTF.

As concerns this clone: The sample contains more than one DNA sequence encoding this CDR3. The rearrangement links TRBV5-1 to TRBJ1-5; TRBD1 matches at 8 bases. V shed 0 bases and J 6 bases; nucleotides not matched to a gene: 5. This CDR3 spans 15 amino acids. Looked up from germline, CDR1 is SGHRS and CDR2 is YFSETQ. This CDR3 reads CASSLGQGAGQPQHF. DNA of the CDR3: TGCGCCAGCAGCTTGGGGCAGGGGGCCGGTCAGCCCCAGCATTTT.